This TCR beta chain was sequenced during a study of blood T cell repertoires in COVID-19. Study at large: Acute and convalescent COVID-19 specimens originated in the United States, Italy and Spain. Sources were T cells, B-cell-depleted T cells, or PBMCs; the material itself was cDNA or gDNA.

Original data processing: The authors estimated nucleated cell counts from reference gene primer amplification. Only in-frame clones appear in the TCRdb table, and some are missing; sequencing was by immunoSEQ multiplex PCR. That table supplies the V and J calls and clone size; D and trimming were determined from the DNA. This table holds 150,000 to 250,000 clones, 79% found once. The sequence was collected from a middle-aged woman with COVID-19, enrolled during active disease. The sequenced sample consisted of peripheral blood.

The DNA for the CDR3 is TGCGCCAGCACAACTCAGGGGCGGGGGCCGTCCTACGAGCAGTACTTC. Protein: CASTTQGRGPSYEQYF. The J gene is TRBJ2-7, the V gene TRBV5-1; D may be TRBD2 (7 bases). The CDR3 length is 16 residues. Germline CDR1 and CDR2: SGHRS and YFSETQ. Trimming cost V 6 bases and J 1 base, with 20 bases left between them.